Listed here is a single TCR beta chain. Germline V gives CDR1 MNHNS, CDR2 SASEGT. The V and J ends lost 3 bases and 3 bases respectively, with 11 bases between them. CDR3 size: 14 residues. Using immunoSEQ multiplex PCR, the repertoire was profiled, and TCRdb retains in-frame clones only, with some absent. The data contain roughly 63,000 clones, 90% to 95% of them seen just once; the ten biggest clones take up under 5%. The sample originates from a study of T cell changes during pregnancy in multiple sclerosis. The chain links TRBV6-1 to TRBJ1-1; D unclear. This receptor was taken from a female donor with multiple sclerosis, enrolled in a pregnancy study. The input for sequencing was CD8+ T cells from peripheral blood mononuclear cells, taken in the second trimester of pregnancy. The CDR3: CASSEISEDTEAFF. CDR3 DNA: TGTGCCAGCAGTGAGATTTCGGAGGACACTGAAGCTTTCTTT.